The entry below describes one T cell receptor beta chain. It has no known antigen specificity. Base qualities are missing; no much larger clone stands one base away. The High Capacity cDNA Reverse Transcription Kit was used to reverse transcribe all of the isolated RNA, meaning that expressed TCRB transcripts were what got sequenced. Naive, central memory and regulatory T cell samples underwent deep immunoSEQ sequencing, averaging about 3.57 million total reads per sample. Sorted cells were lysed in RLT buffer, and RNA was extracted using DNase-treated RNeasy Micro or Mini kits according to cell number. Each cell subset was processed separately to prevent cross-contamination, with patient and healthy donor samples processed together. The immunoSEQ multiplex PCR was used to amplify TCRB sequences from cDNA, generating 87-bp fragments that spanned the CDR3 region. Amplicons were sequenced on the Illumina HiSeq platform. The study's own analysis went as follows. PCR bias was corrected computationally using synthetic template baselines, and reads within Hamming distance 2 were collapsed, with unmergeable singletons discarded. Reads were aligned against IMGT to assign V, D and J genes, CDR3 length and insertions or deletions at six rearrangement sites. Within each subset, clonotype counts were normalized to sorted cell number, after which true diversity and Gini coefficients were computed with the tcR R package. The overlap coefficient, calculated on TCRB nucleotide sequences, was used to measure repertoire sharing. As a proxy for the pre-selection repertoire, out-of-frame TCRB sequences from naive cells were analyzed. TCRdb provides this immuneACCESS table in a form limited to in-frame rearrangements. Some clones are lacking; in checked studies, under half of them reflect an unresolved V gene, and why the rest are absent is not known. V and J calls and clone size are as listed in that table; D and trimming were resolved from the DNA. This sample is represented by 640,000 or so clones; roughly 13% of them were singletons. The ten largest clones take up approximately 0.022% of the sample.

The data originate from a study of beta chain features in type 1 diabetes (dated by TCRdb to between 2017 and 2018). About the full investigation: Patients and healthy donors did not differ in mean age, gender distribution, total cell number or subset yield. Naive and central memory subsets were obtained from all 30 or so donors, but regulatory and stem cell-like memory subsets were isolated from only 8 patients and roughly 8 healthy donors. In the study, recently diagnosed type 1 diabetes patients and matched healthy donors were compared on the TCRB repertoires of their sorted circulating CD4+ T cell subsets. A total of roughly 100 million sorted cells were examined across all samples, and RNA yield correlated strongly with the number of cells per subset.

Each donor gave one peripheral blood draw, roughly 120 mL on average, collected into heparinised tubes. A BD FACSAria II was used to sort naive, central memory, regulatory and stem cell-like memory CD4+ T cells with a panel that included CD45RO, CCR7, CD25, CD127, CD95 and CD27. A purity above 95% was achieved for all sorted populations. PBMCs were isolated right away by Lymphoprep density gradient centrifugation and were stained directly, without culture. Samples were stained and sorted in pairs, with one healthy donor and one patient per experiment, so that batch effects were minimized. CDR1 and CDR2 are read off the germline V gene as MNHNS and SASEGT. Counted from cysteine to phenylalanine, this CDR3 has 12 amino acids. Only the CDR3 region is kept as DNA, spanning 36 bases read in frame from base 1. The germline ends are 5 bases apart after V is trimmed by 4 bases and J by 3 bases. Overall results and qualifications from the work: Sequencing cDNA rather than genomic DNA could over-represent highly expressing activated cells, although activation and CD3 levels did not differ between groups. At VDJ recombination sites, type 1 diabetes patients had fewer insertions and more deleted nucleotides, which implies abnormalities in thymic rearrangement. In all four CD4+ subsets, TCRB CDR3 length was moderately but significantly shorter in type 1 diabetes patients. Shorter templates might have been favored by PCR, but patient and control samples were amplified and corrected together, so both groups would have been affected equally by any skew. Only small numbers of individuals were included in the HLA sub-analyses, which left unresolved whether HLA type had any influence on TCRB rearrangement. Naive, central memory and regulatory TCRB repertoires appeared to be more similar among patients than among healthy donors.

Sequencing used naive CD4+ T cells from blood. This specimen's cell subset or site label, interpreted: true naive CD4+ T cells. The TCR was taken from a man aged 18 to 29 with type 1 diabetes. The chain links TRBV6-1 with TRBJ2-3; no D gene is confidently identified. The bases are TGTGCCAGCAGTGGGCAAACAGATACGCAGTATTTT. Its translation reads: CASSGQTDTQYF.